This T cell receptor (beta chain) was documented in a study of blood T cell repertoires in COVID-19. The wider study: COVID-19 samples collected from the United States, Italy and Spain covered acute and convalescent phases. From T cells, B-cell-depleted T cells, or PBMCs came the material, which was cDNA or gDNA.

Authors' analysis steps: Nucleated cell number was recorded as an estimate derived from reference gene primer amplification. Measured with immunoSEQ multiplex PCR; TCRdb has only the in-frame clones, and not every one. V, J and clone size reflect that table, while D and trimming were determined from the DNA. Among some 52,000 clones listed, 80% to 90% were seen once. Germline CDR1 SGHNT, CDR2 YYREEE (reference sequence). This CDR3 is built from 15 residues. Between the trimmed V and J ends, which lost 1 base and 0 bases, there was a span of 8 bases. The genes are TRBV5-4 and TRBJ1-3, with unresolved D. This TCR was recovered from a man in his fifties or sixties with acute or convalescent COVID-19. Sequencing input: peripheral blood. The CDR3 coding sequence is TGTGCCAGCAGCTTGTTTTCCGGCTCTGGAAACACCATATATTTT. It is translated as CASSLFSGSGNTIYF.